This T cell receptor beta chain was obtained from a study of OX40 agonist ivuxolimab in advanced cancers. For the study at large: Ivuxolimab, which patients received intravenously every 2 weeks, was dosed at 0.01 to 10 mg/kg. Earlier treatment with anti-PD-1, anti-PD-L1 or anti-CTLA-4 was permitted, and roughly 42% had received some. Overall study results and limits: More expanded clones were found, on average, in CD8+ than in CD4+ T cells. Clonal expansion from baseline to week 6 occurred in both CD4+ and CD8+ T cells.

From germline, CDR1 is PRHDT and CDR2 FYEKMQ (reference sequence). Losses at the gene ends were 4 bases for V and 1 base for J; bases not matched to a gene: 10. CDR3 size: 17 residues. A note on this clone: The antigen is not known.

Clones were sequenced by immunoSEQ multiplex PCR, and TCRdb holds only the in-frame ones, with some missing. The data contain 86,000 or so clones, about 90% of them seen just once; the ten biggest clones take up 2.8%. This specimen consisted of CD4+ or CD8+ T cells sorted from blood, obtained in a trial of the OX40 agonist ivuxolimab. The TCR originated in an adult with an advanced solid tumor such as melanoma, head and neck, liver or kidney cancer. The chain recombines TRBV13 with TRBJ1-5; 7 nucleotides line up with TRBD1. The CDR3 coding sequence is TGTGCCAGCAGCTCCTTCGACAGGGAACGGAGCAATCAGCCCCAGCATTTT. Protein product: CASSSFDRERSNQPQHF.